Presented here are 3 T cell receptor beta chains from one specimen sequenced in a study of blood T cell repertoires in COVID-19. Repertoires were generated with immunoSEQ multiplex PCR, while TCRdb's copy carries only in-frame clones and drops some. The sample records 120,000 to 150,000 clones, approximately 88% being singletons. The sequenced sample was peripheral blood. Source of these receptors: a human donor in a cohort sampled during active COVID-19.

The chain employs TRBV5-1 and TRBJ2-3; 11 nucleotides agree with TRBD2. Germline-derived CDR1 and CDR2 are SGHRS and YFSETQ. The V and J ends lost 4 bases and 2 bases, in that order; junction bases with no gene match: 3. CDR3 length equals 15 residues. CDR3 region: CASSRLAGSTDTQYF. DNA for the CDR3: TGCGCCAGCAGCAGACTAGCGGGGTCCACAGATACGCAGTATTTT.

The chain is built from TRBV29-1 and TRBJ2-3; the match to TRBD2 covers 11 bases. J lost 5 bases, V lost 4 bases, and 8 bases had no gene match. The CDR3 spans 15 residues. Germline loops: CDR1 SQVTM, CDR2 ANQGSEA. The CDR3 DNA reads TGCAGCGTTGGGGCGACTAGCGGGGCCGGAGATACGCAGTATTTT. Translated: CSVGATSGAGDTQYF.

The chain uses TRBV28 and TRBJ1-2; D unclear. V was clipped by 2 bases and J by 8 bases, with 9 bases between them. CDR1 is MDHEN, CDR2 SYDVKM, per germline. CDR3 length equals 12 residues. CDR3: CASSLVERGYTF. As DNA, the CDR3 is TGTGCCAGCAGTTTAGTCGAGCGGGGCTACACCTTC.